Here is one T cell receptor beta chain with its context. Its antigen is unknown. The data were obtained in a study of OX40 agonist ivuxolimab in advanced cancers. Study as a whole: Patients treated during dose escalation were battling hepatocellular carcinoma, melanoma, renal cell or head and neck cancer. Whole-study findings and limits: Researchers did not establish what antigens the expanded peripheral T cells target.

Profiled with immunoSEQ multiplex PCR; TCRdb holds only in-frame clones, not every one. The sample lists about 50,000 clones; about 82% were seen once. There are 18 residues in the CDR3. The germline V gene has CDR1 SGHRS and CDR2 YFSETQ. Unmatched junction bases numbered 12, after V lost 6 bases and J lost 5 bases. The source was CD4+ or CD8+ T cells sorted from blood, collected in a trial of the OX40 agonist ivuxolimab. The clonotype originates from an adult with an advanced solid tumor such as melanoma, head and neck, liver or kidney cancer. The rearrangement uses TRBV5-1 and TRBJ2-2, with 14 bases matching TRBD2. Written as DNA, the CDR3 is TGCGCCAGCACCCCCCCCGGGACTAGCGGGGGTGGGACCGGGGAGCTGTTTTTT. The encoded protein is CASTPPGTSGGGTGELFF.